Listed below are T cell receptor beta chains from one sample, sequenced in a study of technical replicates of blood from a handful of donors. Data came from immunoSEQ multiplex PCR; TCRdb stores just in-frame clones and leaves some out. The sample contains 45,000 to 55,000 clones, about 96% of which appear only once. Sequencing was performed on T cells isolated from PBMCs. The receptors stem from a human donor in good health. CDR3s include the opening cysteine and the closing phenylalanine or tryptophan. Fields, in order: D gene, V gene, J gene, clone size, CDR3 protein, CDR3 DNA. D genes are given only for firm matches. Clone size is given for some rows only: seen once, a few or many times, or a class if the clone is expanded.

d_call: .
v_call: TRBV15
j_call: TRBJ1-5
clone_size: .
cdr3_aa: CATSRGGHQPQHF
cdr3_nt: TGTGCCACCAGCAGAGGTGGGCATCAGCCCCAGCATTTT

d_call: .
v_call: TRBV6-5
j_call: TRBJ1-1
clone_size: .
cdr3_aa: CASRTANTEAFF
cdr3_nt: TGTGCCAGCCGGACAGCGAACACTGAAGCTTTCTTT

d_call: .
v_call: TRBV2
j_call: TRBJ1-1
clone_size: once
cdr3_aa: CASSLLNMNTEAFF
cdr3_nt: TGTGCCAGCAGTCTATTGAATATGAACACTGAAGCTTTCTTT

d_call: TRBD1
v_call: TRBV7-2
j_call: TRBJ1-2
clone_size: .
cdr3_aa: CASSLDRGGYTF
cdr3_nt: TGTGCCAGCAGCCTGGACAGGGGTGGCTACACCTTC

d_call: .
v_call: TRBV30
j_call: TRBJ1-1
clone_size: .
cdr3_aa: CAWRAGNTEAFF
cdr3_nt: TGTGCCTGGAGAGCCGGGAACACTGAAGCTTTCTTT

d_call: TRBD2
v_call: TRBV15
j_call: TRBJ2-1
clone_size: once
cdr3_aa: CATSIGLAENEQFF
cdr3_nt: TGTGCCACCAGCATTGGACTAGCGGAGAATGAGCAGTTCTTC

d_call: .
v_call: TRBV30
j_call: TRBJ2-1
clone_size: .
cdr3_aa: CAWTPSSYNEQFF
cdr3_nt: TGTGCCTGGACCCCGAGCTCCTACAATGAGCAGTTCTTC

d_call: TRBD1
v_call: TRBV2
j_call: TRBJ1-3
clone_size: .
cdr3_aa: CASRKGTAGNTIYF
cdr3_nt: TGTGCCAGCAGAAAAGGGACAGCTGGAAACACCATATATTTT

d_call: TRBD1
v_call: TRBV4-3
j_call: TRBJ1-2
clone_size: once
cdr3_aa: CASSQVRDSHYGYTF
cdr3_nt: TGCGCCAGCAGCCAAGTTCGGGACAGTCACTATGGCTACACCTTC

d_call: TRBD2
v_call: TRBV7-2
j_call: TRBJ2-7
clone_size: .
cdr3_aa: CASSFLGLAGGRSYEQYF
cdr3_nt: TGTGCCAGCAGTTTCCTAGGACTAGCGGGAGGTAGATCCTACGAGCAGTACTTC

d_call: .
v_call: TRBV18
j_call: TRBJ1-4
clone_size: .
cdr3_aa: CASSPLRGMIDEKLFF
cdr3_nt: TGTGCCAGCTCACCACTAAGAGGGATGATTGATGAAAAACTGTTTTTT

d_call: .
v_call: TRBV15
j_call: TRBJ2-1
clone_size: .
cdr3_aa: CATSSDYYNEQFF
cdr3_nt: TGTGCCACCAGCAGTGACTACTACAATGAGCAGTTCTTC

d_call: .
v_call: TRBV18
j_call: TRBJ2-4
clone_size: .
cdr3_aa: CASSSIGNTDGKNIQYF
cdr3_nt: TGTGCCAGCTCATCTATCGGGAACACCGACGGTAAAAACATTCAGTACTTC

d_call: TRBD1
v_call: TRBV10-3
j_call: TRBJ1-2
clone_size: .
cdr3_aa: CAIREPGQDIYGYTF
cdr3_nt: TGTGCCATCAGGGAGCCGGGACAGGATATATATGGCTACACCTTC

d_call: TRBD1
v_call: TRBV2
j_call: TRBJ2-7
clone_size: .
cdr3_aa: CASRYRDRGLYYSSYEQYF
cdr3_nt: TGTGCCAGCAGATACCGGGACAGGGGGCTCTACTACAGCTCCTACGAGCAGTACTTC

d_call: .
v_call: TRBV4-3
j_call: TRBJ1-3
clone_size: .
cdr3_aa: CASSQALVAGNTIYF
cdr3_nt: TGCGCCAGCAGCCAAGCACTTGTTGCTGGAAACACCATATATTTT

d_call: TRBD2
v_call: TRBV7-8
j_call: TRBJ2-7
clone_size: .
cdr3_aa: CASSVVAGTTYEQYF
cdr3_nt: TGTGCCAGCAGCGTCGTAGCGGGTACTACCTACGAGCAGTACTTC

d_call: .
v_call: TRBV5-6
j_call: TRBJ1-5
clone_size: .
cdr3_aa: CASSLRGFALNNQPQHF
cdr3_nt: TGTGCCAGCAGCCTACGGGGATTCGCGTTAAACAATCAGCCCCAGCATTTT

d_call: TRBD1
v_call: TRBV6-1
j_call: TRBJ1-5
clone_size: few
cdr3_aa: CASRLGGERNQPQHF
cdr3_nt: TGTGCCAGCAGATTAGGGGGCGAACGCAATCAGCCCCAGCATTTT

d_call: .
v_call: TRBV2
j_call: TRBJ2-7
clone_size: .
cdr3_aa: CASSLIYEQYF
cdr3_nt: TGTGCCAGCAGCCTTATTTACGAGCAGTACTTC

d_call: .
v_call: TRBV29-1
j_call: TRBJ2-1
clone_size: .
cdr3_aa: CSVEFARGAGLNEQFF
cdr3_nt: TGCAGCGTTGAGTTTGCGCGGGGCGCCGGTCTCAATGAGCAGTTCTTC

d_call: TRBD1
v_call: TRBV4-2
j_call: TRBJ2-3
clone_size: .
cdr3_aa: CASSLGTGEGDTQYF
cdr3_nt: TGTGCCAGCAGCCTTGGGACAGGTGAGGGAGATACGCAGTATTTT

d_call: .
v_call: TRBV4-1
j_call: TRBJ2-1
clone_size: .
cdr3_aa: CASSRGLTLYNEQFF
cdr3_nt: TGCGCCAGCAGCCGAGGACTAACGCTTTACAATGAGCAGTTCTTC

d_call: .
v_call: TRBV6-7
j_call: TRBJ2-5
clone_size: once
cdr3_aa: CASSYLIGKWTDQETQYF
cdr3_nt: TGTGCCAGCAGTTACCTCATCGGCAAGTGGACAGACCAAGAGACCCAGTACTTC

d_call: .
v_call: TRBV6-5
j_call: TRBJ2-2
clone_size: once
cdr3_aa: CASGQNTGELFF
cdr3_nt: TGTGCCAGCGGACAAAACACCGGGGAGCTGTTTTTT

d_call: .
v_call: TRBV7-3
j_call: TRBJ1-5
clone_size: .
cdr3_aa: CASSFSSNQPQHF
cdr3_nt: TGTGCCAGCAGCTTTAGTTCGAATCAGCCCCAGCATTTT

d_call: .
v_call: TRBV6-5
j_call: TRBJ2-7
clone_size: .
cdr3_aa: CTSSYWGVGYEQYF
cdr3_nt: TGTACCAGCAGTTATTGGGGGGTGGGCTACGAGCAGTACTTC

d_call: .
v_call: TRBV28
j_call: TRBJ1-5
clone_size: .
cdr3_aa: CATLTQGTNNQPQHF
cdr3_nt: TGTGCCACCCTTACCCAGGGAACTAACAATCAGCCCCAGCATTTT

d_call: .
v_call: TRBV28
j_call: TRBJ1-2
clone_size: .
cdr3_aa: CASRPILANYGYTF
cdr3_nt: TGTGCCAGCAGGCCGATTTTAGCTAACTATGGCTACACCTTC

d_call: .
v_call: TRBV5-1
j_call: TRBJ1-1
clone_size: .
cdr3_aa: CASSSTAGNTEAFF
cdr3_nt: TGCGCCAGCAGCTCGACAGCCGGGAACACTGAAGCTTTCTTT

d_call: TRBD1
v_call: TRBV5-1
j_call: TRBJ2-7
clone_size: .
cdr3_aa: CASNKETGTYEQYF
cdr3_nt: TGCGCCAGTAACAAAGAGACAGGGACCTACGAGCAGTACTTC

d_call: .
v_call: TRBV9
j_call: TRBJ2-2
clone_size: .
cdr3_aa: CASSVASSANTGELFF
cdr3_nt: TGTGCCAGCAGCGTAGCTTCGAGCGCTAACACCGGGGAGCTGTTTTTT

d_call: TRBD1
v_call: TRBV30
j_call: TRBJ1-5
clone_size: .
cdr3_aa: CAWSGGQGFNQPQHF
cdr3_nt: TGTGCCTGGAGTGGGGGACAGGGGTTTAATCAGCCCCAGCATTTT

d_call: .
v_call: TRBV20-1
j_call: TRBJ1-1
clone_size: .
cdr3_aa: CSATENTEAFF
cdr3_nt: TGCAGTGCGACAGAGAACACTGAAGCTTTCTTT

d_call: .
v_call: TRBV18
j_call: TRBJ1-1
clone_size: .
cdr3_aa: CASSPQDVNTEAFF
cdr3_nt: TGTGCCAGCTCACCCCAGGATGTGAACACTGAAGCTTTCTTT

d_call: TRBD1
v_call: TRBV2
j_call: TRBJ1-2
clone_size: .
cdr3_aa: CASNEGSGGFNGYTF
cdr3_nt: TGTGCCAGCAACGAAGGATCAGGGGGCTTTAATGGCTACACCTTC

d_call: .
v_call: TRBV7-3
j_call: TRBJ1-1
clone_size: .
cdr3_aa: CASSLKGGQAFF
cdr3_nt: TGTGCCAGCAGCCTTAAGGGCGGGCAAGCTTTCTTT

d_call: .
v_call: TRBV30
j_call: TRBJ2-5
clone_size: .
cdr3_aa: CAWSSEETQYF
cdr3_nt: TGTGCCTGGTCTAGTGAAGAGACCCAGTACTTC

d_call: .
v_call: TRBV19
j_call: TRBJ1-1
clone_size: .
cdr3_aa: CASSAGIGMNTEAFF
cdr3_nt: TGTGCCAGTAGTGCCGGGATTGGCATGAACACTGAAGCTTTCTTT

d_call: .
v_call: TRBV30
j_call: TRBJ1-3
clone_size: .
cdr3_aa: CAWSVTGNTIYF
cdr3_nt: TGTGCCTGGAGTGTAACGGGGAACACCATATATTTT

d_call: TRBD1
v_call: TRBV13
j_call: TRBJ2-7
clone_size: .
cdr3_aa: CASSALGQGAREQYF
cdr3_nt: TGTGCCAGCAGCGCTCTGGGACAGGGGGCACGGGAGCAGTACTTC

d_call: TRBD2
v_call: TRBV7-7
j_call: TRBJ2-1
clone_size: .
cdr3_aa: CASSPLSGTSGSNEQFF
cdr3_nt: TGTGCCAGCAGCCCCCTCTCCGGGACTAGCGGTAGCAATGAGCAGTTCTTC

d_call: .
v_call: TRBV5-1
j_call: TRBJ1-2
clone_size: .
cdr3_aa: CASSGRTDNYGYTF
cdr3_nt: TGCGCCAGCAGCGGAAGGACAGACAACTATGGCTACACCTTC

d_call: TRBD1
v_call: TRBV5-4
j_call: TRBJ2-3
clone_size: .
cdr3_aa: CASSQQGGTDTQYF
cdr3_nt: TGTGCCAGCAGCCAACAGGGGGGCACAGATACGCAGTATTTT

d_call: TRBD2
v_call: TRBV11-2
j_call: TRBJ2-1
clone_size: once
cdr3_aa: CASSLQAGAYNEQFF
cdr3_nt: TGTGCCAGCAGCTTACAAGCGGGAGCGTACAATGAGCAGTTCTTC

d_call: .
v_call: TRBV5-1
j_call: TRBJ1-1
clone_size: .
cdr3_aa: CASSLRSGRGYEAFF
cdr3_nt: TGCGCCAGCAGCTTGAGGTCGGGCAGGGGATATGAAGCTTTCTTT

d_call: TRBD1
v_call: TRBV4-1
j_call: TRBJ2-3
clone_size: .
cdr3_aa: CASSQDTGQGRNTQYF
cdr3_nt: TGCGCCAGCAGCCAAGATACGGGACAGGGACGGAATACGCAGTATTTT

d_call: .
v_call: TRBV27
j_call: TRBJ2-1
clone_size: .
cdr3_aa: CASSFFRYSSYNEQFF
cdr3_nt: TGTGCCAGCAGTTTTTTCAGGTACAGCTCCTACAATGAGCAGTTCTTC

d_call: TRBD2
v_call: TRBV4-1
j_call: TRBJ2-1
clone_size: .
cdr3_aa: CASSQDIGLVSYNEQFF
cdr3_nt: TGCGCCAGCAGCCAAGATATAGGACTAGTATCCTACAATGAGCAGTTCTTC

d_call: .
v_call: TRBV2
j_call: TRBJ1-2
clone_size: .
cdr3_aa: CASSGEGTYGYTF
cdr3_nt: TGTGCCAGCAGTGGGGAGGGAACCTATGGCTACACCTTC

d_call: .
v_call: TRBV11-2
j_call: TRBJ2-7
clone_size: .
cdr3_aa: CASSPGYRVSYEQYF
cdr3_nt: TGTGCCAGCAGCCCCGGCTACAGGGTTTCTTACGAGCAGTACTTC

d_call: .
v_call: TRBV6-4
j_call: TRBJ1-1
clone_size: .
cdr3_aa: CASTAGNLRDTEAFF
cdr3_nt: TGTGCCAGCACCGCGGGGAACTTGCGGGACACTGAAGCTTTCTTT

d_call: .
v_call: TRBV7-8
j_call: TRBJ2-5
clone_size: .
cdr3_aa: CASHSQETQYF
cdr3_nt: TGTGCCAGCCACAGCCAAGAGACCCAGTACTTC

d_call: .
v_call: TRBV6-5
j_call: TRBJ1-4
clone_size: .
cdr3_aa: CASSYEGKLFF
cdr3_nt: TGTGCCAGCAGTTATGAGGGAAAACTGTTTTTT

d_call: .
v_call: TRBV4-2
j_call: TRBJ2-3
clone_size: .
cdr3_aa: CASSQPVSDTQYF
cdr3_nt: TGTGCCAGCAGCCAACCTGTGTCAGATACGCAGTATTTT

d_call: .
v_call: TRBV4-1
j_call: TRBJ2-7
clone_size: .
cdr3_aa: CASSPVEVAYEQYF
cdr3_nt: TGCGCCAGCAGCCCGGTTGAGGTAGCATACGAGCAGTACTTC

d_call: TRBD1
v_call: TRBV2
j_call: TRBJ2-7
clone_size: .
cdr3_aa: CASRLGTGAYEQYF
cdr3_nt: TGTGCCAGCAGACTAGGGACAGGGGCCTACGAGCAGTACTTC

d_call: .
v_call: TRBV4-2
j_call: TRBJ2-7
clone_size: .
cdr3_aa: CASSRSGEAYYEQYF
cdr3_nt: TGTGCCAGCAGCCGCAGCGGAGAGGCTTACTACGAGCAGTACTTC

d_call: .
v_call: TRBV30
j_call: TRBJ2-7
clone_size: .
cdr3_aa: CAWSAELIHEQYF
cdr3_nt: TGTGCCTGGAGTGCCGAACTTATTCACGAGCAGTACTTC

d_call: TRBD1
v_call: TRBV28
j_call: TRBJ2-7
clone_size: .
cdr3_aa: CASSPWNDRVYEQYF
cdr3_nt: TGTGCCAGCAGTCCCTGGAACGACAGGGTCTACGAGCAGTACTTC